The rows below give T cell receptor beta chains drawn from one sample of a study of PD-1 blockade in classical Hodgkin lymphoma. Only in-frame clones appear in the TCRdb table, and some are missing; sequencing was by immunoSEQ multiplex PCR. The sample contains several thousand clones, just under 85% of which appear only once. The source was peripheral blood mononuclear cells (PBMCs), collected at baseline. The receptors were gathered from a human donor with classical Hodgkin lymphoma. Each CDR3 is given with its conserved first and last residue. D genes are given only for firm matches. For some rows the clone size is stated as once, few or many, or as a class when expanded; others skip it.

d_gene	v_gene	j_gene	abundance	CDR3nt	CDR3aa
TRBD1	TRBV6-5	TRBJ2-7	.	TGTGCCAGCAGGACCGGGACAGGCATCGAGCAGTACTTC	CASRTGTGIEQYF
.	TRBV30	TRBJ1-3	few	TGTGCCTGGGGGCTTCGCTCTGGAAACACCATATATTTT	CAWGLRSGNTIYF
TRBD2	TRBV6-5	TRBJ2-1	.	TGTGCCAGCAGTATAGCGGGACCCAATGAGCAGTTCTTC	CASSIAGPNEQFF
TRBD1	TRBV6-6	TRBJ1-4	.	TGTGCCAGCAGTTACGGACAGGGGGCTGAAAAACTGTTTTTT	CASSYGQGAEKLFF
TRBD1	TRBV27	TRBJ2-3	.	TGTGCCAGCAGTCAATCCTCGGGACAGGGGTTTAGCACAGATACGCAGTATTTT	CASSQSSGQGFSTDTQYF
.	TRBV19	TRBJ2-2	.	TGTGCCAGTAACCCCTGGCTCGCGAACACCGGGGAGCTGTTTTTT	CASNPWLANTGELFF
.	TRBV4-3	TRBJ2-1	.	TGCGCCAGCAGCCAAGATGAAACCAATGAGCAGTTCTTC	CASSQDETNEQFF
.	TRBV29-1	TRBJ1-1	.	TGCAGCGTTTTCGGTGGGTGGGGGGAGACTGAAGCTTTCTTT	CSVFGGWGETEAFF
.	TRBV2	TRBJ1-5	.	TGTGCCAGCAGTGAAGCGCGAGGGGAGGTTCAGCCCCAGCATTTT	CASSEARGEVQPQHF
TRBD1	TRBV6-5	TRBJ1-1	.	TGTGCCAGCAGAACAGGGGGCAGAACTGAAGCTTTCTTT	CASRTGGRTEAFF
.	TRBV7-3	TRBJ1-1	.	TGTGCCAGCAGCATACAGAACCGGGACATCCCCTTGGTGGGGTCTTTCTTT	CASSIQNRDIPLVGSFF
TRBD1	TRBV19	TRBJ2-7	.	TGTGCCAGTAGTGGCGGACAGGGGGCTTACGAGCAGTACTTC	CASSGGQGAYEQYF
.	TRBV19	TRBJ2-1	.	TGTGCCAGTAGTATTGGGGTCAAATACAATGAGCAGTTCTTC	CASSIGVKYNEQFF
TRBD2	TRBV7-8	TRBJ2-1	.	TGTGCCAGCAGCTCAGGGACTAGACTCTACAATGAGCAGTTCTTC	CASSSGTRLYNEQFF
.	TRBV6-1	TRBJ2-1	.	TGTGCCAGCAGTGAAGCGGCTCTCAATGAGCAGTTCTTC	CASSEAALNEQFF
.	TRBV5-5	TRBJ2-7	.	TGTGCCAGCAGCAGCGACAGGATAGTCCGGTCCTACGAGCAGTACTTC	CASSSDRIVRSYEQYF
.	TRBV7-9	TRBJ1-4	.	TGTGCCAGCAGTCTTGGGCGGAATGAAAAACTGTTTTTT	CASSLGRNEKLFF
.	TRBV5-6	TRBJ2-1	.	TGTGCCAGCAGCCGACGGAGTTCCTCCTACAATGAGCAGTTCTTC	CASSRRSSSYNEQFF
.	TRBV19	TRBJ2-3	.	TGTGCCAGTAGTATGAGGGTAGACACGCAGTATTTT	CASSMRVDTQYF
TRBD2	TRBV7-9	TRBJ2-5	.	TGTGCCAGCAGCTCTGGACTAGCGGGAGGAGAGACCCAGTACTTC	CASSSGLAGGETQYF
.	TRBV5-4	TRBJ2-4	few	TGTGCCAGCAGCTTGGCGGACAGCCAAAACATTCAGTACTTC	CASSLADSQNIQYF
.	TRBV9	TRBJ2-7	few	TGTGCCAGCAGCACCACAGGCTACGAGCAGTACTTC	CASSTTGYEQYF
.	TRBV9	TRBJ2-1	.	TGTGCCAGCAGCCCCCGAGGGCAACCCTACAATGAGCAGTTCTTC	CASSPRGQPYNEQFF
.	TRBV28	TRBJ1-4	.	TGTGCCAGCAGTTCTCGCCCCAGGGTGGAAAAACTGTTTTTT	CASSSRPRVEKLFF
.	TRBV18	TRBJ2-1	.	TGTGCCAGCTCACCGGGGAGCTACAATGAGCAGTTCTTC	CASSPGSYNEQFF
.	TRBV4-1	TRBJ2-7	.	TGCGCCAGCAGCCTCCGTGGCGGCACCTACGAGCAGTACTTC	CASSLRGGTYEQYF
TRBD1	TRBV29-1	TRBJ2-5	.	TGCAGCGTTGGGCCAGGGGGCAAAGAGACCCAGTACTTC	CSVGPGGKETQYF
.	TRBV5-1	TRBJ2-5	.	TGCGCCAGCAGCTTTGACCCCGCGAAAGAGACCCAGTACTTC	CASSFDPAKETQYF
.	TRBV5-5	TRBJ2-5	.	TGTGCCAGCAGCTTGAAGGGAGTAGAAGAGACCCAGTACTTC	CASSLKGVEETQYF
.	TRBV2	TRBJ2-7	.	TGTGCCAGCAGTGAAGGTGGGAGCCCCTACGAGCAGTACTTC	CASSEGGSPYEQYF
TRBD1	TRBV10-1	TRBJ2-7	.	TGCGCCAGCAGTGAATCGGGACAGGGGGGCGAGCAGTACTTC	CASSESGQGGEQYF
.	TRBV15	TRBJ2-5	.	TGTGCCACCAGCAGCGTGGGAGGAGAGACCCAGTACTTC	CATSSVGGETQYF
.	TRBV28	TRBJ1-2	.	TGTGCCAGCAGCAGGGAAGTGGACTATGGCTACACCTTC	CASSREVDYGYTF
TRBD1	TRBV6-5	TRBJ2-3	.	TGTGCCAGCAGAAGACAGGGGGCCTGGACAGATACGCAGTATTTT	CASRRQGAWTDTQYF
TRBD1	TRBV4-1	TRBJ1-6	.	TGCGCCAGCAGTGACAGGACAGGCAATTCACCCCTCCACTTT	CASSDRTGNSPLHF
TRBD1	TRBV7-2	TRBJ2-2	.	TGTGCCAGCAGCTTAGGGACAGGCCCCGGCACCGGGGAGCTGTTTTTT	CASSLGTGPGTGELFF
.	TRBV9	TRBJ2-1	.	TGTGCCAGCAGCGTAGTGGCAGGCGGTGAGCAGTTCTTC	CASSVVAGGEQFF
TRBD1	TRBV7-8	TRBJ1-4	.	TGTGCCAGCAGCTTAGCAGGGGGCGATTTTGGAAAACTGTTTTTT	CASSLAGGDFGKLFF
TRBD2	TRBV6-1	TRBJ2-3	.	TGTGCCAGCAGTGGTGGGTGGGCTAGCGGGAGGGAGGATACGCAGTATTTT	CASSGGWASGREDTQYF
TRBD1	TRBV15	TRBJ1-6	.	TGTGCCACCAGCACCTACTTCGGGACAGGATCTTCACCCCTCCACTTT	CATSTYFGTGSSPLHF
.	TRBV29-1	TRBJ2-7	.	TGCAGCGTTGTCCCCGGGACCCTCGGCGAGCAGTACTTC	CSVVPGTLGEQYF